These 17 T cell receptor beta chains were all obtained from the same sample, sequenced in a study of cytomegalovirus exposure and HLA in healthy donors. The PCR employed 60 Vbeta primers together with 13 Jbeta primers. Clones were read by immunoSEQ multiplex PCR, and TCRdb kept only the in-frame ones, dropping some. The profile covers around 130,000 clones, with roughly 9% appearing a single time and around 5.8% taken by the ten largest. Sequencing used PBMCs. These TCRs come from a woman in her thirties or forties in good health and CMV-seropositive.

The V and J genes are TRBV28 and TRBJ1-2; D ambiguous. The CDR3 runs to 14 residues. From germline, CDR1 is MDHEN and CDR2 SYDVKM. V shed 3 bases and J shed 6 bases, with 14 bases lying between them. This CDR3 reads CASSFSASGDGYTF. For the CDR3, the DNA is TGTGCCAGCAGTTTTAGTGCCTCAGGCGATGGCTACACCTTC.

The chain combines TRBV25-1 with TRBJ1-4; 7 positions agree with TRBD1. The CDR3 runs to 15 residues. Germline assignment: CDR1 MGHDK and CDR2 SYGVNS. V shed 4 bases and J 4 bases; nucleotides not matched to a gene: 6. The CDR3 loop reads CASSGMTGSNEKLFF. CDR3 sequence (DNA): TGTGCCAGCAGTGGGATGACAGGGAGTAATGAAAAACTGTTTTTT.

The chain links TRBV5-6 to TRBJ1-6, with 7 bases that match TRBD1. Germline CDR1 is SGHDT and CDR2 is YYEEEE. V was pared by 0 bases and J by 9 bases, with 6 bases of the junction left unmatched. The CDR3 totals 15 residues. CDR3 in amino acids: CASSLVARGSSPLHF. The CDR3 bases are TGTGCCAGCAGCTTGGTTGCCAGGGGGTCTTCACCCCTCCACTTT.

The table lists this clone with a few counts. The rearrangement joins TRBV6-1 to TRBJ1-1; tentatively, D is TRBD1 (5 bases). The CDR3 spans 12 residues. V lost 5 bases and J 5 bases, leaving 9 bases between the germline ends. CDR1 and CDR2 (germline): MNHNS, SASEGT. The CDR3 protein is CASSRGGTEAFF. CDR3 sequence (DNA): TGTGCCAGCAGTCGCGGGGGGACTGAAGCTTTCTTT.

This sequence joins TRBV5-5 and TRBJ1-3; weak D call: TRBD1 (6 bases). V lost 4 bases and J 0 bases, leaving 14 bases between the germline ends. Germline assignment: CDR1 SGHKS and CDR2 YYEKEE (reference sequence). This CDR3 contains 16 residues. DNA for the CDR3: TGTGCCAGCAGCCTCTTGGGGGCAGGCTCTGGAAACACCATATATTTT. Translation gives CASSLLGAGSGNTIYF.

This clone was observed a handful of times. The chain joins TRBV11-1 to TRBJ1-1; tentative D call: TRBD1 (5 bases). V was clipped by 3 bases and J by 1 base, with 15 bases between them. Germline CDR1 is SGHAT and CDR2 is FQDESV (reference sequence). This CDR3 has 16 amino acids. CDR3 in amino acids: CASSFLVGPPNTEAFF. In nucleotides, the CDR3 is TGTGCCAGCAGCTTTTTGGTGGGGCCACCGAACACTGAAGCTTTCTTT. Looking up the rest from reference TRBV11-1 and TRBJ1-1 gives the full variable domain: EAEVAQSPRYKITEKSQAVAFWCDPISGHATLYWYRQILGQGPELLVQFQDESVVDDSQLPKDRFSAERLKGVDSTLKIQPAELGDSAMYLCASSFLVGPPNTEAFFGQGTRLTVV.

The V gene is TRBV7-9, the J gene TRBJ1-5; the match to TRBD1 covers 10 bases. J gave up 4 bases and V 5 bases, and 5 bases lay outside the gene matches. There are 15 residues in the CDR3. The V gene's germline CDR1 is SEHNR and CDR2 FQNEAQ (reference sequence). CDR3 DNA: TGTGCCAGCAGCCCAGGACAGGGGGTAAATCAGCCCCAGCATTTT. This codes for CASSPGQGVNQPQHF.

The chain recombines TRBV2 with TRBJ2-5, with D possibly matching TRBD2 (5 bases). V was trimmed by 4 bases and J by 5 bases, leaving 14 bases between them. The CDR3 spans 14 residues. The germline V gene encodes CDR1 SNHLY and CDR2 FYNNEI. This chain's CDR3 is CASSVGSQQETQYF. The CDR3 nucleotides read TGTGCCAGCAGTGTGGGGAGTCAGCAGGAGACCCAGTACTTC.

This clone has a handful of counts. This chain links TRBV7-2 with TRBJ1-5; no firm D call. Germline CDR1 is SGHTA and CDR2 is FQGNSA. V lost 1 base, J lost 1 base, and 5 bases lay in between. The CDR3 sequence is 14 residues long. Written as DNA, the CDR3 is TGTGCCAGCAGCTTAGTGGCCAGCAATCAGCCCCAGCATTTT. Amino acid sequence: CASSLVASNQPQHF.

This clone was recorded a few times. This chain joins TRBV7-3 and TRBJ2-1, with 8 bases aligning to TRBD2. The CDR3 has 14 residues. Per the germline V gene, CDR1 is SGHTA and CDR2 is FQGTGA. The ends lost 1 base at V and 6 bases at J; junction bases unmatched: 2. The DNA of the CDR3 is TGTGCCAGCAGCTTAATGGGGACTAGCAATGAGCAGTTCTTC. It is translated as CASSLMGTSNEQFF. Based on the CDR3 plus reference TRBV7-3 and TRBJ2-1, the full variable domain is GAGVSQTPSNKVTEKGKYVELRCDPISGHTALYWYRQSLGQGPEFLIYFQGTGAADDSGLPNDRFFAVRPEGSVSTLKIQRTERGDSAVYLCASSLMGTSNEQFFGPGTRLTVL.

The chain has TRBV7-8 and TRBJ2-1; D gene uncertain. V lost 4 bases, J lost 7 bases, and 14 bases lay in between. CDR1 is SGHVS, CDR2 FQNEAQ, per germline. The length of the CDR3 is 14 residues. Written as DNA, the CDR3 is TGTGCCAGCAGCTCCCGAACTATGCTTAATGAGCAGTTCTTC. Encoded protein: CASSSRTMLNEQFF.

This clone appeared a few times. V usage is TRBV6-1 and J usage is TRBJ2-3, with D uncertain. Germline CDR1 MNHNS, CDR2 SASEGT. The CDR3 is made up of 15 amino acids. V was shortened by 7 bases and J by 2 bases, with 16 bases between the two germline ends. CDR3 bases: TGTGCCAGCACAGAAACGCTGGGCATCACAGATACGCAGTATTTT. It encodes CASTETLGITDTQYF.

This clone was counted a few times. V is TRBV4-2 and J is TRBJ2-5; possibly TRBD2 for D (5 bases). The V and J ends lost 4 bases and 5 bases respectively, with 11 bases between them. The CDR3 contains 13 residues. Germline loops: CDR1 LGHNA, CDR2 YNFKEQ. The CDR3 DNA follows: TGTGCCAGCAGCCCCCCCGGAGGTGAGACCCAGTACTTC. Protein: CASSPPGGETQYF.

The chain links TRBV5-8 to TRBJ1-1; D remains unclear. Deletions cut 1 base from V and 10 bases from J, with 14 bases between. Looked up from germline, CDR1 is SGHTS and CDR2 is YDEGEE. There are 13 residues in the CDR3. CDR3 residues: CASSLFTSWAAFF. The CDR3 DNA is TGTGCCAGCAGCTTGTTTACTTCCTGGGCAGCTTTCTTT.

The table lists this clone with a few counts. The chain couples TRBV12-5 to TRBJ1-2, with D tentatively TRBD1 (5 bases). Trimming removed 5 bases at V and 4 bases at J, with 11 bases between. Per germline, CDR1 LGHNT and CDR2 FRNRAP. The CDR3 spans 13 residues. This CDR3 reads CASGNPGGYGYTF. The CDR3 DNA reads TGTGCTAGTGGTAATCCGGGGGGCTATGGCTACACCTTC.

The rearrangement joins TRBV15 to TRBJ2-1; 9 bases match TRBD1. V shed 4 bases, J shed 9 bases, and the junction held 10 bases outside the gene matches. CDR3 size: 15 residues. Germline V CDR1 and CDR2: LNHNV, YYDKDF (reference sequence). The CDR3 loop reads CATSIPGQGLPEQFF. CDR3 bases: TGTGCCACCAGCATCCCGGGACAGGGACTCCCTGAGCAGTTCTTC. Drawing the rest from reference TRBV15 and TRBJ2-1, the complete variable domain is DAMVIQNPRYQVTQFGKPVTLSCSQTLNHNVMYWYQQKSSQAPKLLFHYYDKDFNNEADTPDNFQSRRPNTSFCFLDIRSPGLGDTAMYLCATSIPGQGLPEQFFGPGTRLTVL.

The sample holds a few counts of this clone. This chain uses TRBV5-4 with TRBJ2-1, with D tentatively TRBD1 (5 bases). Germline loops: CDR1 SGHNT, CDR2 YYREEE (reference sequence). V shed 2 bases and J shed 2 bases, with 11 bases lying between them. This CDR3 has 15 amino acids. This CDR3 is CASSLTLGAYNEQFF. The CDR3, as DNA: TGTGCCAGCAGCTTAACTCTAGGGGCCTACAATGAGCAGTTCTTC.